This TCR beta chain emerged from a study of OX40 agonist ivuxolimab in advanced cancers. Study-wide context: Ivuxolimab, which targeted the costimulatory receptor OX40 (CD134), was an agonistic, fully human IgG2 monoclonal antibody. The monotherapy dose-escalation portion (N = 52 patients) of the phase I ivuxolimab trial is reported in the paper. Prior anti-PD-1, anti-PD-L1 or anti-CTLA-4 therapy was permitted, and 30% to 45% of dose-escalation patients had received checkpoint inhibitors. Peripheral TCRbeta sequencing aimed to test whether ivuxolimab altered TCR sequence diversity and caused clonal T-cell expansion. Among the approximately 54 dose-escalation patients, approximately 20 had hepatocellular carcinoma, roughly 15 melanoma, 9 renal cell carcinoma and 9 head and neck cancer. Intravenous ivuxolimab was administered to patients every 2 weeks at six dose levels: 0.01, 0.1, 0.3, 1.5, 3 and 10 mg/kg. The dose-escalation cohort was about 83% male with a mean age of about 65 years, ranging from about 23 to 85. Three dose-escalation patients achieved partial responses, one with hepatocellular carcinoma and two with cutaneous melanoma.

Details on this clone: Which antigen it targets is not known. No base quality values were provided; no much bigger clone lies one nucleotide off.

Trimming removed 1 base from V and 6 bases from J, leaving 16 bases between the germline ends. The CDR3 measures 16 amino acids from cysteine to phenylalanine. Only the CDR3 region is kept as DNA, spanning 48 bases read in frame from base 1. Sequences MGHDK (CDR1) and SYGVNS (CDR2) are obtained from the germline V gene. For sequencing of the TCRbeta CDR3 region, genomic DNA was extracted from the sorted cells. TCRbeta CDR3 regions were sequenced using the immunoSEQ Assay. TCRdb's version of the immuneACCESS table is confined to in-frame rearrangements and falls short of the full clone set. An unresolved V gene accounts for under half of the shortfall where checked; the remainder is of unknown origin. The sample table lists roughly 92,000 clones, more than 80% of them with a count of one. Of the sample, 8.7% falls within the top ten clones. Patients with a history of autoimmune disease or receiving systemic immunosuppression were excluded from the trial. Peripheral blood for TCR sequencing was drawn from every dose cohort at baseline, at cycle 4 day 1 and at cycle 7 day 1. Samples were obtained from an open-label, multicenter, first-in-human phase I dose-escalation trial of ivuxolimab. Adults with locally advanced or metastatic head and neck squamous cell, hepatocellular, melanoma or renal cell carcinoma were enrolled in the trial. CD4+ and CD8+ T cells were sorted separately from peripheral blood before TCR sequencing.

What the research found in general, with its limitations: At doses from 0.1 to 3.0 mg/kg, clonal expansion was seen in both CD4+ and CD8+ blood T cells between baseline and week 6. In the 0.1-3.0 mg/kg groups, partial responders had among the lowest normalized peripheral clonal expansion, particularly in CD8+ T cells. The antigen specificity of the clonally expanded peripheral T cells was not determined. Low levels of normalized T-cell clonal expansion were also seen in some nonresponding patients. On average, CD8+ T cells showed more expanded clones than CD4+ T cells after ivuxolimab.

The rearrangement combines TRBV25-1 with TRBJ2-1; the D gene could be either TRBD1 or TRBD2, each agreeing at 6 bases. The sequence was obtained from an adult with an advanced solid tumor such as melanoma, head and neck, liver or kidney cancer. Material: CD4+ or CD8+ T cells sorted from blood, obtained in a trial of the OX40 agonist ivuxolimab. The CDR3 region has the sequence CASSELGEKGGNEQFF. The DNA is TGTGCCAGCAGTGAATTAGGGGAAAAGGGGGGCAATGAGCAGTTCTTC. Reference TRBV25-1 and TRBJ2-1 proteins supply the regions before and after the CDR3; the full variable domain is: EADIYQTPRYLVIGTGKKITLECSQTMGHDKMYWYQQDPGMELHLIHYSYGVNSTEKGDLSSESTVSRIRTEHFPLTLESARPSHTSQYLCASSELGEKGGNEQFFGPGTRLTVL.